This TCR beta chain is from a study of long-term antiretroviral therapy in people with HIV. This CDR3 spans 16 amino acids. The germline V and J ends were trimmed by 0 bases and 2 bases, with 13 bases remaining between them. CDR1 and CDR2 from the germline V gene are MNHEY and SMNVEV (reference sequence). Researchers ran immunoSEQ v3.0 at survey level. Sequencing used immunoSEQ multiplex PCR; TCRdb keeps in-frame clones, though not all of them. The sample includes 15,000 to 20,000 clones, around 91% of them seen just once. This specimen was unsorted PBMCs, taken 3 years after starting antiretroviral therapy. The genes are TRBV27 and TRBJ2-5, with D unclear. This TCR came from a man aged 45-65 years with HIV. CDR3 amino acids: CASSLSPGRLQETQYF. The DNA for the CDR3 is TGTGCCAGCAGTTTATCACCAGGACGGCTACAAGAGACCCAGTACTTC.